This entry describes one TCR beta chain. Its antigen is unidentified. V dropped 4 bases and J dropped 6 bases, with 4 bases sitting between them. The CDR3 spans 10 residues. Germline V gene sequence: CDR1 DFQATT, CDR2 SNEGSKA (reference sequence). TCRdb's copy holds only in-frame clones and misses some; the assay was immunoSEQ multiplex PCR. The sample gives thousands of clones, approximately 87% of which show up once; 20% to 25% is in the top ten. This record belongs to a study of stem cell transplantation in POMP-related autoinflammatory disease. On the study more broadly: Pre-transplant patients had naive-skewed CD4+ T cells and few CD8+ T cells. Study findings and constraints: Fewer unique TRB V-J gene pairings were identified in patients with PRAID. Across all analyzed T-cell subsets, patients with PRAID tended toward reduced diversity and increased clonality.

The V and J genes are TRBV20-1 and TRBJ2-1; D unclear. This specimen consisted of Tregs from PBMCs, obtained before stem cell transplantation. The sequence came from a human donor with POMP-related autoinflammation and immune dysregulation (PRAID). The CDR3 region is CSATVNEQFF. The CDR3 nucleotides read TGCAGTGCTACTGTCAATGAGCAGTTCTTC.